Described below is a single T cell receptor (beta chain) sequence and its context. One end of the junction varies from germline; a read error may be responsible. These data come from a study of graft-versus-host responses after intestinal transplantation. The wider study: Anti-thymocyte globulin was used for induction in all recipients, who then took tacrolimus and steroids for approximately 3 years. Broader study findings: Present in recipient marrow, GvH clones included some that appeared first in ileum or blood.

CDR1 and CDR2 (germline): DFQATT, SNEGSKA (reference sequence). The CDR3 runs to 8 residues. This table comes from immunoSEQ multiplex PCR, and its TCRdb copy is limited to in-frame clones, with some not included. The table has just over 20,000 clones, around two fifths seen once; the top ten hold 1.5% to 2%. Irradiated stimulators labeled with violet dye, around 200,000 in number, were plated with around 200,000 CFSE-labeled responders. Here the sequenced sample was alloreactive CD8+ T cells from a mixed lymphocyte reaction culture, taken before intestinal transplant. The subset denotes: CFSE-low proliferating T cells sorted from approximately 6-day pre-transplant mixed lymphocyte reaction (GvH or HvG direction). This receptor was taken from a human patient who received an intestinal transplant. The chain carries TRBV20-1 and TRBJ1-2; D is uncertain. The CDR3 is CSARDGSF. DNA for the CDR3: TGCAGTGCTAGAGACGGATCCTTC.